This T cell receptor (beta chain) was recovered during a study of blood T cell repertoires in COVID-19. Study-level information: T cells, B-cell-depleted T cells, or PBMCs provided the cDNA or gDNA that served as material.

Trimming removed 2 bases from V and 6 bases from J, with 17 bases in between. This CDR3 has 15 residues. Germline V gene sequence: CDR1 SGHRS, CDR2 YFSETQ. Authors' data handling: Estimation of nucleated cell counts relied on the amplification of reference gene primers. Sequencing was performed with immunoSEQ multiplex PCR; in TCRdb, only in-frame clones are kept and a portion is missing. That table is the source of V, J and clone size, and D and trimming were worked out from the DNA. The profile shows some 270,000 clones, around 89% of them singletons. The chain uses TRBV5-1 and TRBJ1-2; maybe TRBD1 (6 bases). The source material was peripheral blood. The receptor was isolated from a man aged 30 to 45 with acute or convalescent COVID-19. As DNA, the CDR3 is TGCGCCAGCAGCTTACAGTCGGACAGTTCCCATGGCTACACCTTC. Encoded protein: CASSLQSDSSHGYTF.